A single sample is the source of the 5 T cell receptor beta chains below, sequenced in a study of T cell clonotyping in hematopoietic cell transplantation. Repertoires were generated with immunoSEQ multiplex PCR, while TCRdb's copy carries only in-frame clones and drops some. Of 12,000 to 15,000 clones listed, 80% to 90% are singletons. Sequences were derived from PBMCs, sampled 100 days after allogeneic stem cell transplant. The receptors were sampled from a male patient in his fifties who had an allogeneic stem cell transplant from an unrelated donor, so T cells may come from the graft donor. Some clones in this sample may be carry-over from other donors' samples.

The chain couples TRBV13 to TRBJ2-7, with D possibly TRBD2 on 5 matching bases. V shed 5 bases and J shed 6 bases, with 14 bases lying between them. Germline CDR1 PRHDT, CDR2 FYEKMQ (reference sequence). The CDR3 extends over 13 amino acids. In DNA form, the CDR3 reads TGTGCCAGCAGCGGAGGTGCTTTTAGCGAGCAGTACTTC. Encoded protein: CASSGGAFSEQYF.

This chain joins TRBV7-8 and TRBJ1-2; 7 positions match TRBD1. Looked up from germline, CDR1 is SGHVS and CDR2 is FQNEAQ. This CDR3 contains 14 residues. The trim removed 7 bases at V and 4 bases at J, leaving 9 bases unmatched. The CDR3 nucleotides are TGTGCCAGCACCCAAGGGGGGGACAGCTATGGCTACACCTTC. It is translated as CASTQGGDSYGYTF.

The chain combines TRBV30 with TRBJ1-5; 7 nucleotides match TRBD1. The V gene's germline CDR1 is GTSNPN and CDR2 SVGIG (reference sequence). The CDR3 is 13 residues long. Trimming cost V 3 bases and J 5 bases; bases outside gene matches: 4. CDR3 sequence reads: CAWSGTEDQPQHF. The CDR3 nucleotides are TGTGCCTGGAGCGGGACAGAAGATCAGCCCCAGCATTTT.

The chain couples TRBV4-3 to TRBJ1-4; the D gene is possibly TRBD1 (5 bases). Trimming took off 4 bases at V and 7 bases at J, with 13 bases between the two ends. The germline V gene has CDR1 LGHNA and CDR2 YSLEER. This CDR3 spans 14 amino acids. The CDR3 DNA reads TGCGCCAGCAGCCTGATATCAGGGATTGAAAAACTGTTTTTT. Amino acid sequence: CASSLISGIEKLFF.

In DNA, the CDR3 is TGTGCCAGCAGCCTGACAGGGGGCGTCGGCACTGAAGCTTTCTTT. Its protein product is CASSLTGGVGTEAFF. The chain is built from TRBV11-3 and TRBJ1-1; TRBD1 agrees at 10 bases. Germline V gene data show CDR1 as SGHNT and CDR2 as YENEEA. V gave up 5 bases and J gave up 4 bases; unmatched junction bases: 7. The CDR3 spans 15 residues.